This TCR beta chain was found in a study of blood T cell repertoires in COVID-19. Here immunoSEQ multiplex PCR was the method, and the copy in TCRdb shows in-frame clones only, minus some. The sample holds around 200,000 clones, 86% seen once. V lost 7 bases and J 5 bases, leaving 11 bases between the germline ends. This CDR3 is built from 13 residues. Germline lookup yields CDR1 MNHEY and CDR2 SVGAGI. The study recruited people aged about 18 to 89 years across approximately 23 US areas. The chain combines TRBV6-5 with TRBJ2-2; unclear D gene. The sequenced sample was PBMCs or T cells enriched from blood (not recorded which). The source of this sequence is a man aged 40-49 years with acute COVID-19. CDR3 in DNA: TGTGCCAGCACGGGTGTTTCAACCGGGGAGCTGTTTTTT. Its protein is CASTGVSTGELFF.